The rows below give T cell receptor beta chains drawn from one sample of a study of T cell responses to AZD1222 COVID-19 vaccine. Data came from immunoSEQ multiplex PCR; TCRdb stores just in-frame clones and leaves some out. The sample has some 180,000 clones; about 90% are singletons. The specimen comprised peripheral blood, sampled on day 0 of AZD1222 vaccination. These receptors came from an adult in good health. The CDR3 runs from the conserved cysteine through the conserved F or W. A D gene is named only where the DNA matches it firmly. Clone size is given for some rows only: seen once, a few or many times, or a class if the clone is expanded.

D: NA
size: NA
J: TRBJ1-1
V: TRBV19
DNA: TGTGCCAGTAGTCCCCTCCCCCGGGGGGGGCGACACACTGAAGCTTTCTTT
CDR3: CASSPLPRGGRHTEAFF

D: TRBD1
size: NA
J: TRBJ2-2
V: TRBV5-1
DNA: TGCGCCAGCGGACAGGGCCCCGGGGAGCTGTTTTTT
CDR3: CASGQGPGELFF

D: TRBD1
size: NA
J: TRBJ1-6
V: TRBV11-2
DNA: TGTGCCAGCAGCTCTCCCCAGGGGGCGAGGAATTCACCCCTCCACTTT
CDR3: CASSSPQGARNSPLHF

D: TRBD2
size: NA
J: TRBJ2-2
V: TRBV6-5
DNA: TGTGCCAGCACCGGACTAGCGGGCGCCGGGGAGCTGTTTTTT
CDR3: CASTGLAGAGELFF

D: NA
size: NA
J: TRBJ1-6
V: TRBV29-1
DNA: TGCAGCGTTGCCGCGGATTATAATTCACCCCTCCACTTT
CDR3: CSVAADYNSPLHF

D: TRBD2
size: once
J: TRBJ2-4
V: TRBV28
DNA: TGTGCCAGCATAACCGGAGGGGCGGGGGGAAACATTCAGTACTTC
CDR3: CASITGGAGGNIQYF

D: NA
size: NA
J: TRBJ1-2
V: TRBV19
DNA: TGTGCCAGTAACCACGGACGGGCAGGGAATACGGGCTACACCTTC
CDR3: CASNHGRAGNTGYTF

D: TRBD1
size: NA
J: TRBJ1-3
V: TRBV3-1/TRBV3-2
DNA: TGTGCCAGCAGCCTCAGGGGGACTGGAAACACCATATATTTT
CDR3: CASSLRGTGNTIYF

D: NA
size: few
J: TRBJ2-2
V: TRBV18
DNA: TGTGCCAGCTCCCGCGGGGACCGAAACACCGGGGAGCTGTTTTTT
CDR3: CASSRGDRNTGELFF

D: TRBD1
size: NA
J: TRBJ1-2
V: TRBV2
DNA: TGTGCCAGCGACCTCGCACAGGGGGCCTATGGCTACACCTTC
CDR3: CASDLAQGAYGYTF

D: NA
size: few
J: TRBJ1-5
V: TRBV15
DNA: TGTGCCACCAGCAGAGAGGTAGGGGGTAGTCAGCCCCAGCATTTT
CDR3: CATSREVGGSQPQHF

D: NA
size: NA
J: TRBJ1-6
V: TRBV9
DNA: TGTGCCAGCAGGGGGGCGGGGACGGTCGGAAATTCACCCCTCCACTTT
CDR3: CASRGAGTVGNSPLHF

D: NA
size: once
J: TRBJ2-1
V: TRBV6-5
DNA: TGTGCCAGCAGAACAACAGGGTCCTACAATGAGCAGTTCTTC
CDR3: CASRTTGSYNEQFF

D: TRBD1
size: NA
J: TRBJ1-5
V: TRBV28
DNA: TGTGCCAGCAGTCCCAGGGGGACAGGCCCAATAGGCAATCAGCCCCAGCATTTT
CDR3: CASSPRGTGPIGNQPQHF

D: TRBD1
size: NA
J: TRBJ2-3
V: TRBV6-5
DNA: TGTGCCAGCACCCGGACAGGTCCCACCACAGATACGCAGTATTTT
CDR3: CASTRTGPTTDTQYF

D: NA
size: NA
J: TRBJ2-5
V: TRBV5-4
DNA: TGTGCCAGCAGCTTGGAAGCCGCCGAGACCCAGTACTTC
CDR3: CASSLEAAETQYF

D: NA
size: NA
J: TRBJ1-5
V: TRBV4-1
DNA: TGCGCCAGCAGCCAAGTGGTGGCAGGGAGCCAGCCCCAGCATTTT
CDR3: CASSQVVAGSQPQHF

D: NA
size: NA
J: TRBJ2-2
V: TRBV28
DNA: TGTGCCAGCATTTACGGGGGCTCGTACACCGGGGAGCTGTTTTTT
CDR3: CASIYGGSYTGELFF

D: NA
size: NA
J: TRBJ1-4
V: TRBV15
DNA: TGTGCCACCAGCAGAGAACCCAGGGGCTCGGGGGGGATTAATGAAAAACTGTTTTTT
CDR3: CATSREPRGSGGINEKLFF

D: TRBD2
size: NA
J: TRBJ2-5
V: TRBV4-1
DNA: TGCGCCAGCAGCCAAGGTGGGGGTAGCGGGAGGTACCAAGAGACCCAGTACTTC
CDR3: CASSQGGGSGRYQETQYF

D: TRBD1
size: NA
J: TRBJ1-5
V: TRBV18
DNA: TGTGCCAGCTCCCCGGGGACAGGGGGACAGCCCCAGCATTTT
CDR3: CASSPGTGGQPQHF

D: NA
size: NA
J: TRBJ1-1
V: TRBV28
DNA: TGTGCCAGCAGTCTTACGGCAGGGCGTTCTGAAGCTTTCTTT
CDR3: CASSLTAGRSEAFF

D: NA
size: NA
J: TRBJ1-4
V: TRBV5-8
DNA: TGTGCCAGCATCCTGAATTTCGGGAACAATGAAAAACTGTTTTTT
CDR3: CASILNFGNNEKLFF

D: NA
size: NA
J: TRBJ2-2
V: TRBV9
DNA: TGTGCCAGCAGCACAGGTAGCGCCACCGCCGGGGAGCTGTTTTTT
CDR3: CASSTGSATAGELFF

D: TRBD1
size: once
J: TRBJ2-3
V: TRBV7-7
DNA: TGTGCTAGCAGCTTAGGAGCAGGGGGCGGGGGCACAGATACGCAGTATTTT
CDR3: CASSLGAGGGGTDTQYF

D: TRBD1
size: NA
J: TRBJ2-7
V: TRBV5-6
DNA: TGTGCCAGCAGCTTGGCCGGCAGGGGGTACGAGCAGTACTTC
CDR3: CASSLAGRGYEQYF

D: TRBD1
size: NA
J: TRBJ2-4
V: TRBV18
DNA: TGTGCCAGCTCACCACAGTCCCAGGGGGACATTCAGTACTTC
CDR3: CASSPQSQGDIQYF

D: NA
size: NA
J: TRBJ2-3
V: TRBV5-1
DNA: TGCGCCAGCAGGCCGGGGGGCCGTCTTGAAACGCAGTATTTT
CDR3: CASRPGGRLETQYF

D: NA
size: NA
J: TRBJ2-1
V: TRBV6-1
DNA: TGTGCCAGCAGTGAAGGCGGGAAGATCAATGAGCAGTTCTTC
CDR3: CASSEGGKINEQFF

D: NA
size: once
J: TRBJ2-1
V: TRBV6-4
DNA: TGTGCCAGCAGTGGCCCAGACTACCGGGACAACAATGAGCAGTTCTTC
CDR3: CASSGPDYRDNNEQFF

D: NA
size: NA
J: TRBJ2-6
V: TRBV6-1
DNA: TGTGCCAGCAGTGACTACCCTCCCGACTCTGGGGCCAACGTCCTGACTTTC
CDR3: CASSDYPPDSGANVLTF

D: NA
size: once
J: TRBJ2-5
V: TRBV19
DNA: TGTGCCAGTAGAGAGACAGATCTCCAAGAGACCCAGTACTTC
CDR3: CASRETDLQETQYF

D: NA
size: NA
J: TRBJ2-7
V: TRBV11-2
DNA: TGTGCCAGCAGCTTAGGGGCCCGGGTCTACGAGCAGTACTTC
CDR3: CASSLGARVYEQYF

D: NA
size: NA
J: TRBJ1-1
V: TRBV19
DNA: TGTGCCAGTAGTATGGGTCCCGGGATTATGAACACTGAAGCTTTCTTT
CDR3: CASSMGPGIMNTEAFF

D: NA
size: NA
J: TRBJ1-5
V: TRBV6-5
DNA: TGTGCCAGCACCCTCCACAGAGCTCCAAATCAGCCCCAGCATTTT
CDR3: CASTLHRAPNQPQHF

D: NA
size: NA
J: TRBJ1-6
V: TRBV28
DNA: TGTGCCAGCAGCGAACCACGGACTGGAAGCTCCTATAATTCACCCCTCCACTTT
CDR3: CASSEPRTGSSYNSPLHF

D: NA
size: few
J: TRBJ2-3
V: TRBV9
DNA: TGTGCCAGCAGCGTAAGGAGCGATGGGCCCCCCGCGGGAGATACGCAGTATTTT
CDR3: CASSVRSDGPPAGDTQYF

D: TRBD2
size: NA
J: TRBJ2-5
V: TRBV15
DNA: TGTGCCACCAGCAGAGTTGGGGAGGGAGAGACCCAGTACTTC
CDR3: CATSRVGEGETQYF

D: NA
size: NA
J: TRBJ1-6
V: TRBV30
DNA: TGTGCCTGGAGTGGGGCAGGGAGTTCCTATAATTCACCCCTCCACTTT
CDR3: CAWSGAGSSYNSPLHF

D: TRBD1
size: NA
J: TRBJ1-4
V: TRBV27
DNA: TGTGCCAGCAGTCGCTACAGGGGGCTCGGTGAAAAACTGTTTTTT
CDR3: CASSRYRGLGEKLFF

D: TRBD1
size: NA
J: TRBJ2-3
V: TRBV24-1
DNA: TGTGCCACCAGTGGCTTATCTTGGACAGGGATGGGGCAAGATACGCAGTATTTT
CDR3: CATSGLSWTGMGQDTQYF

D: NA
size: NA
J: TRBJ2-1
V: TRBV7-2
DNA: TGTGCCAGCACTGATACAGGGTTTACATACAATGAGCAGTTCTTC
CDR3: CASTDTGFTYNEQFF

D: NA
size: NA
J: TRBJ1-2
V: TRBV3-1/TRBV3-2
DNA: TGTGCCAGCAGCCCTGGACAGCTAGGCTACACCTTC
CDR3: CASSPGQLGYTF

D: NA
size: NA
J: TRBJ1-1
V: TRBV11-2
DNA: TGTGCCAGCAGCCCGGGAGGACAGCGAAACACTGAAGCTTTCTTT
CDR3: CASSPGGQRNTEAFF

D: TRBD1
size: NA
J: TRBJ1-2
V: TRBV6-5
DNA: TGTGCCAGCAGGACAGGGGTGGCCTATGGCTACACCTTC
CDR3: CASRTGVAYGYTF

D: TRBD2
size: NA
J: TRBJ2-5
V: TRBV6-5
DNA: TGTGCCAGCAGTTTGGGACTACAAGAGACCCAGTACTTC
CDR3: CASSLGLQETQYF